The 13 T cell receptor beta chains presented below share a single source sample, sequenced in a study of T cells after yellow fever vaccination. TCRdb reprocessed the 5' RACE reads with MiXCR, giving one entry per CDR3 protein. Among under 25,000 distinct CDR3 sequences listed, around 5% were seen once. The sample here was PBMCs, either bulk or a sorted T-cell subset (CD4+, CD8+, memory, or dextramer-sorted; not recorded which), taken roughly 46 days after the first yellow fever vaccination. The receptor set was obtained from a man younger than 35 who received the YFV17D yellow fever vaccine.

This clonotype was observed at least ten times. CDR3 DNA sequence: TGTGCCAGCAGCACGGACAGGACCTATGGCTACACCTTC. It specifies CASSTDRTYGYTF. This sequence joins TRBV7-2 and TRBJ1-2, with TRBD1 matching 7 bases. Germline CDR1 is SGHTA and CDR2 is FQGNSA. The V segment lost 5 bases and the J segment 4 bases; nucleotides outside the gene matches: 4. CDR3 length: 13 residues.

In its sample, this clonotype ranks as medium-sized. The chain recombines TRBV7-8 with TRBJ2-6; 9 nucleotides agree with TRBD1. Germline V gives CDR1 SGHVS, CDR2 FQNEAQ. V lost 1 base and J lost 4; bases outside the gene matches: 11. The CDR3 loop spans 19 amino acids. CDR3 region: CASSLETGGIWLGANVLTF. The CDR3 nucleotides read TGTGCCAGCAGCTTAGAGACAGGGGGAATTTGGCTAGGGGCCAACGTCCTGACTTTC.

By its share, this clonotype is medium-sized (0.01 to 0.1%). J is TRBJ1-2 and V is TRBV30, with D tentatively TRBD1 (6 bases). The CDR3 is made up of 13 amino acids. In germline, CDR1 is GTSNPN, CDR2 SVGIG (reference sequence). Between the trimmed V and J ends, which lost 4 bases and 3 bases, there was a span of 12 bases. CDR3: CAWNGGQYYGYTF. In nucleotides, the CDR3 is TGTGCCTGGAACGGGGGGCAATACTATGGCTACACCTTC.

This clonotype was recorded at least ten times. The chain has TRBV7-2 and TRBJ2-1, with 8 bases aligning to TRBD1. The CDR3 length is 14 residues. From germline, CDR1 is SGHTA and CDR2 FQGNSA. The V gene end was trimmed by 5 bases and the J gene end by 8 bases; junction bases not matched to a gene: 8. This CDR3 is CASSADRGRDEQFF. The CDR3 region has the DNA TGTGCCAGCAGCGCCGACAGGGGTCGGGATGAGCAGTTCTTC.

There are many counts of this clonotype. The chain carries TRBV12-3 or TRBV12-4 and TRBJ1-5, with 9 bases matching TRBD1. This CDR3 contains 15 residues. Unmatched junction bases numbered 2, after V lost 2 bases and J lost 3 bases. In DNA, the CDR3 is TGTGCCAGCAGTTTACGGGACAGGGACAATCAGCCCCAGCATTTT. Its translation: CASSLRDRDNQPQHF.

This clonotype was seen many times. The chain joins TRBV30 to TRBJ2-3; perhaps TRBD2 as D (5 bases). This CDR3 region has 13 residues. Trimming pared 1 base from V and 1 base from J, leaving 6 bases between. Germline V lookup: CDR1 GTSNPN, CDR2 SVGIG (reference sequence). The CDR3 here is CAWSGGGTDTQYF. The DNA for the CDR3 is TGTGCCTGGAGTGGGGGAGGCACAGATACGCAGTATTTT.

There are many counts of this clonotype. The CDR3 nucleotides read TGCGCCAGCAGCTTCCCAGGGGGAGAGACCCAGTACTTC. Amino acids: CASSFPGGETQYF. This rearrangement joins TRBV5-1 to TRBJ2-5, with TRBD1 identical over 7 bases. Germline CDR1 reads SGHRS; CDR2 reads YFSETQ. This CDR3 region has 13 residues. Losses at the gene ends were 2 bases for V and 4 bases for J; bases not matched to a gene: 2. Combining the CDR3 with reference TRBV5-1 and TRBJ2-5 gives the whole variable domain KAGVTQTPRYLIKTRGQQVTLSCSPISGHRSVSWYQQTPGQGLQFLFEYFSETQRNKGNFPGRFSGRQFSNSRSEMNVSTLELGDSALYLCASSFPGGETQYFGPGTRLLVL.

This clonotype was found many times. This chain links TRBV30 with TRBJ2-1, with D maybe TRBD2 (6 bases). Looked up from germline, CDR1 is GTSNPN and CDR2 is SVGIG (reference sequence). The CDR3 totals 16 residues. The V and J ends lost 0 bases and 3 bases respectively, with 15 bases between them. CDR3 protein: CAWSVAGTHYYNEQFF. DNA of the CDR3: TGTGCCTGGAGTGTAGCTGGGACTCACTACTACAATGAGCAGTTCTTC.

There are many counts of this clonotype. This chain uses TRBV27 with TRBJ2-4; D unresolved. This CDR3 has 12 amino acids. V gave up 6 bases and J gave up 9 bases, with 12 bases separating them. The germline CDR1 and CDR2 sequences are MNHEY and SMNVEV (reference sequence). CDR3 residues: CASRTLTGIQYF. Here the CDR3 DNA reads TGTGCCAGCAGGACCCTCACGGGCATTCAGTACTTC.

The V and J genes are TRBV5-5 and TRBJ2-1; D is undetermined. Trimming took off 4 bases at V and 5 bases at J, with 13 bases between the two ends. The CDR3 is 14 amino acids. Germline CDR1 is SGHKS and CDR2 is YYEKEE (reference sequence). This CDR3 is CASSPGLRHNEQFF. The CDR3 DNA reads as TGTGCCAGCAGCCCCGGGCTCCGGCACAATGAGCAGTTCTTC. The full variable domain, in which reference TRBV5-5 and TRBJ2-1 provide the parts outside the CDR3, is DAGVTQSPTHLIKTRGQQVTLRCSPISGHKSVSWYQQVLGQGPQFIFQYYEKEERGRGNFPDRFSARQFPNYSSELNVNALLLGDSALYLCASSPGLRHNEQFFGPGTRLTVL.

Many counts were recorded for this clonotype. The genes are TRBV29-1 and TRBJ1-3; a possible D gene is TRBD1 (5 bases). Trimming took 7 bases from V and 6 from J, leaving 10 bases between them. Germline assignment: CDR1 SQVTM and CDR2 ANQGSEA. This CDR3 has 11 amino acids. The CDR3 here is CSAVRENTIYF. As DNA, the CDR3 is TGCAGCGCTGTCAGGGAAAACACCATATATTTT.

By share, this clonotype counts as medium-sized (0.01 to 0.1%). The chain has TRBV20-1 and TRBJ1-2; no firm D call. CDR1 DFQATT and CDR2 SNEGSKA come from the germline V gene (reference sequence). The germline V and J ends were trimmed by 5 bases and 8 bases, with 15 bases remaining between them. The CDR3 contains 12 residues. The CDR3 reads CSAASPTGGYTF. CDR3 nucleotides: TGCAGTGCTGCCAGTCCCACTGGCGGCTACACCTTC.

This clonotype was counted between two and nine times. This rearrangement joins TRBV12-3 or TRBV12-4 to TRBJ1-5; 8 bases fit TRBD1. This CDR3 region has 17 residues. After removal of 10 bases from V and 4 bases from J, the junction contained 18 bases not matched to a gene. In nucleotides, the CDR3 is TGTGCCATCTGTAACTCTCCACCAAACAGGGGGAATCAGCCCCAGCATTTT. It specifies CAICNSPPNRGNQPQHF.